This passage covers 18 T cell receptor beta chains from one sample sequenced in a study of T cells in Graves' hyperthyroidism and ophthalmopathy. The source material, RNA transcripts, was used to amplify TCR beta CDR3 regions. The HTBI primer set was used in a first-round RT-PCR of the TCR CDR3. TCRdb re-derived calls from the multiplex PCR reads in MiXCR, one entry per CDR3 protein. The data contain nearly 250,000 distinct CDR3 sequences, approximately 23% of them seen just once; the ten biggest clones take up about 40%. The specimen sequenced was blood. All receptors derive from a woman aged 40 to 55 with Graves' ophthalmopathy.

This clonotype showed up many times. The chain uses TRBV19 and TRBJ1-5; 8 bases match TRBD1. The CDR3 consists of 14 residues. V shed 7 bases, J shed 6 bases, and the junction held 8 bases outside the gene matches. CDR1 LNHDA and CDR2 SQIVND come from the germline V gene (reference sequence). The CDR3 sequence: CASKGQGAAQPQHF. In DNA form, the CDR3 reads TGTGCCAGTAAAGGGCAGGGGGCCGCTCAGCCCCAGCATTTT.

This clonotype was counted at least ten times. One end of the junction fails to match germline, which may point to a read error. The chain combines TRBV7-7 with TRBJ2-7, with 8 bases identical to TRBD1. Germline V lookup: CDR1 SSHAT, CDR2 FNYEAQ (reference sequence). CDR3 length equals 14 residues. CDR3 region: CASSSGQGAHEQYF. The CDR3 nucleotides read TGTGCTAGCAGCTCCGGACAGGGAGCCCACGAGCAGTACTTC.

This clonotype occurred many times. The CDR3 sequence is CASSLDRGGNQPQHF. DNA for the CDR3: TGTGCCAGCAGCTTAGACAGGGGCGGCAATCAGCCCCAGCATTTT. The rearrangement links TRBV11-2 to TRBJ1-5; D possibly corresponds to TRBD1 (6 bases). The V gene's germline CDR1 is SGHAT and CDR2 FQNNGV. With 0 bases removed from V and 2 bases from J, the gap between germline ends came to 8 bases. The CDR3 loop spans 15 amino acids. Using reference TRBV11-2 and TRBJ1-5 for the parts outside the CDR3, the full variable domain is EAGVAQSPRYKIIEKRQSVAFWCNPISGHATLYWYQQILGQGPKLLIQFQNNGVVDDSQLPKDRFSAERLKGVDSTLKIQPAKLEDSAVYLCASSLDRGGNQPQHFGDGTRLSIL.

V gene TRBV28 combines with J gene TRBJ2-5, with 8 bases aligning to TRBD1. The CDR3 is 13 residues long. From germline, CDR1 is MDHEN and CDR2 SYDVKM. The V gene end was trimmed by 10 bases and the J gene end by 5 bases; junction bases not matched to a gene: 9. In nucleotides, the CDR3 is TGTGCCACCCGGACAGGGACGATGGAGACCCAGTACTTC. This sequence encodes CATRTGTMETQYF.

This clonotype was counted many times. The V call is TRBV9, the J call TRBJ2-2; weak D call: TRBD2 (5 bases). Germline lookup yields CDR1 SGDLS and CDR2 YYNGEE. V shed 4 bases and J shed 5 bases, with 12 bases lying between them. The CDR3 consists of 14 residues. The CDR3 bases are TGTGCCAGCAGCACCTATAGAGGGACCGGGGAGCTGTTTTTT. It codes for CASSTYRGTGELFF.

This clonotype has a count of ten or more. The chain employs TRBV28 and TRBJ2-2; D might be TRBD1 (5 bases). Trimming left V 5 bases short and J 4 bases short, with 11 bases between. Germline V CDR1 and CDR2: MDHEN, SYDVKM. The CDR3 is made up of 14 amino acids. DNA for the CDR3: TGTGCCAGCAGTGGGGCTAGATCCACCGGGGAGCTGTTTTTT. This translates into CASSGARSTGELFF.

This clonotype was picked up many times. The chain uses TRBV28 and TRBJ2-4; no clear D gene. This CDR3 has 14 residues. V was pared by 4 bases and J by 5 bases, with 12 bases between. CDR1 and CDR2 (germline): MDHEN, SYDVKM. The CDR3 is CASSYTISQNIQYF. As DNA, the CDR3 is TGTGCCAGCAGTTACACTATATCTCAAAACATTCAGTACTTC.

This clonotype was observed many times. The rearrangement links TRBV28 to TRBJ2-7, with D perhaps being TRBD1 or TRBD2 (5 bases each). Trimming took off 2 bases at V and 10 bases at J, with 12 bases between the two ends. The CDR3 extends over 12 amino acids. Germline V gene lookup returns CDR1 MDHEN and CDR2 SYDVKM. The CDR3 sequence: CASSLLTGGQYF. CDR3 nucleotides: TGTGCCAGCAGTTTACTCACTGGGGGACAGTACTTC.

This clonotype occurred many times. V usage is TRBV24-1 and J usage is TRBJ2-7, with D possibly TRBD1 on 6 matching bases. The CDR3 sequence is 14 residues long. The germline V and J ends were trimmed by 5 bases and 2 bases, with 12 bases remaining between them. Germline CDR1 and CDR2: KGHDR and SFDVKD. CDR3 nucleotide sequence: TGTGCCACCAGTGCCGGCCGGGACACCTACGAGCAGTACTTC. Its translation: CATSAGRDTYEQYF.

The gene calls are TRBV14 and TRBJ2-4, with TRBD1 matching over 7 bases. Germline CDR1 reads SGHDN; CDR2 reads FVKESK. The CDR3 totals 14 residues. With V trimmed by 4 bases and J by 10 bases, 10 bases remained unmatched. The CDR3 sequence: CASSLTRTGSIQYF. CDR3 nucleotides: TGTGCCAGCAGCCTTACCAGGACAGGTAGTATTCAGTACTTC. Filled out from reference TRBV14 and TRBJ2-4, the complete variable domain reads EAGVTQFPSHSVIEKGQTVTLRCDPISGHDNLYWYRRVMGKEIKFLLHFVKESKQDESGMPNNRFLAERTGGTYSTLKVQPAELEDSGVYFCASSLTRTGSIQYFGAGTRLSVL.

As DNA, the CDR3 is TGTGCCAGCAGCCGAGGGACGGCCGGAGCTTTCTTT. Protein product: CASSRGTAGAFF. This chain uses TRBV3-1 with TRBJ1-1; perhaps TRBD1 as D (5 bases). This CDR3 is built from 12 residues. Per the germline V gene, CDR1 is LGHDT and CDR2 is YNNKEL (reference sequence). V shed 4 bases and J shed 10 bases, with 13 bases lying between them.

Points on this clonotype: This may be a read error: a much more frequent sequence differs by one nucleotide. The rearrangement joins TRBV27 to TRBJ2-2; a weak D match, TRBD2 (5 bases). Between the trimmed V and J ends, which lost 8 bases and 2 bases, there was a span of 15 bases. The CDR3 is 15 residues long. Germline-derived CDR1 and CDR2 are MNHEY and SMNVEV (reference sequence). CDR3 loop: CASRVVRVNTGELFF. In nucleotides, the CDR3 is TGTGCCAGCCGCGTCGTGAGGGTCAACACCGGGGAGCTGTTTTTT.

The chain joins TRBV25-1 to TRBJ2-7; 7 bases are shared with TRBD1. Germline V gene sequence: CDR1 MGHDK, CDR2 SYGVNS. V was clipped by 2 bases and J by 1 base; unmatched bases: 5. The CDR3 totals 15 residues. The CDR3 sequence is CASSERTGESYEQYF. The CDR3 coding sequence is TGTGCCAGCAGTGAACGCACAGGGGAGTCCTACGAGCAGTACTTC.

The genes are TRBV24-1 and TRBJ2-7; D is undetermined. This CDR3 contains 14 residues. With 3 bases removed from V and 5 bases from J, the gap between germline ends came to 13 bases. Germline CDR1 reads KGHDR; CDR2 reads SFDVKD. The CDR3 DNA reads as TGTGCCACCAGTGATCCCCGGACCGATCACGAGCAGTACTTC. This gives the protein CATSDPRTDHEQYF.

This clonotype was found many times. The chain couples TRBV30 to TRBJ2-5; TRBD2 might be the D (6 bases). CDR3 length equals 13 residues. The germline V gene encodes CDR1 GTSNPN and CDR2 SVGIG (reference sequence). Trimming took 3 bases from V and 2 from J, leaving 10 bases between them. The CDR3, as DNA: TGTGCCTGGAGGGCCGGGACTCAAGAGACCCAGTACTTC. Translated, it gives CAWRAGTQETQYF.

This clonotype appeared many times. The rearrangement uses TRBV19 and TRBJ1-1, with D hard to call. Germline V gene data show CDR1 as LNHDA and CDR2 as SQIVND (reference sequence). This CDR3 spans 13 amino acids. V was shortened by 3 bases and J by 2 bases, with 7 bases between the two germline ends. CDR3 DNA sequence: TGTGCCAGTAGTATCAAAAGAAACACTGAAGCTTTCTTT. The encoded protein is CASSIKRNTEAFF.

Many counts were recorded for this clonotype. The conserved phenylalanine or tryptophan normally closing the CDR3 is absent here, so this likely arose from a read error. The chain links TRBV7-2 to TRBJ1-1; D remains unclear. The V end lost 5 bases, the J end lost 3 bases, and 10 bases lay between the germline ends. Germline V CDR1 and CDR2: SGHTA, FQGNSA. This CDR3 is built from 13 residues. The CDR3 region has the DNA TGTGCCAGCAGCCTAAACCGGGACACTGAAGCTTTCTCT. It specifies CASSLNRDTEAFS.

The rearrangement links TRBV12-3 or TRBV12-4 to TRBJ2-7; unclear D gene. The CDR3 covers 14 residues. Deletions cut 6 bases from V and 6 bases from J, with 18 bases between. The chain's CDR3 is CASRNVDKTSEQYF. The DNA for the CDR3 is TGTGCCAGCAGAAACGTCGACAAAACCAGCGAGCAGTACTTC.